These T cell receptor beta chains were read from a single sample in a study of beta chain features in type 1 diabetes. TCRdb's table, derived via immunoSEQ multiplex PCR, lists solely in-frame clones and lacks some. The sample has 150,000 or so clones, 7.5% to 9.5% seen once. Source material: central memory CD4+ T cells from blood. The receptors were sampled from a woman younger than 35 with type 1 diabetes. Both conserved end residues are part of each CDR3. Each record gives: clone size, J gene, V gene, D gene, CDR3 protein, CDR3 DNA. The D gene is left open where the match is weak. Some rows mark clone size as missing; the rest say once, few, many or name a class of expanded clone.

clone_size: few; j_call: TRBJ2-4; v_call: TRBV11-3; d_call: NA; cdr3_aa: CASSLEAGFNIQYF; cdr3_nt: TGTGCCAGCAGCTTAGAGGCCGGGTTCAACATTCAGTACTTC
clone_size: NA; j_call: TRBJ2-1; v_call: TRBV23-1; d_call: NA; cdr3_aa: CASSRPLMSSYNEQFF; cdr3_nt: TGCGCCAGCAGTCGCCCGCTTATGAGCTCCTACAATGAGCAGTTCTTC
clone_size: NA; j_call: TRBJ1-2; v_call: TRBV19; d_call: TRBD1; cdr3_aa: CASSPTTGGFSGYTF; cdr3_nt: TGTGCCAGTAGCCCCACCACAGGGGGCTTTAGTGGCTACACCTTC
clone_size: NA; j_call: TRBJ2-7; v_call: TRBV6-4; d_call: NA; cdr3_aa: CASSYRYEQYF; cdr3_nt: TGTGCCAGCAGTTATCGTTACGAGCAGTACTTC
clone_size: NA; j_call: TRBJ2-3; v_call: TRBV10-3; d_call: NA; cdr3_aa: CAISEPSGPDTQYF; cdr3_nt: TGTGCCATCAGTGAGCCCTCAGGTCCAGATACGCAGTATTTT
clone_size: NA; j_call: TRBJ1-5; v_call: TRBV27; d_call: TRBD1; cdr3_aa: CASRSGQGDQPQHF; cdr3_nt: TGTGCCAGCAGATCGGGACAGGGGGATCAGCCCCAGCATTTT
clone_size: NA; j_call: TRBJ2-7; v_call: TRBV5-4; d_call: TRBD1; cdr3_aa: CASSPGQGPYEQYF; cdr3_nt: TGTGCCAGCAGCCCGGGACAGGGGCCCTACGAGCAGTACTTC
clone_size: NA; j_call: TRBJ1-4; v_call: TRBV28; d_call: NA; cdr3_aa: CASSLPNDGKLFF; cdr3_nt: TGTGCCAGCAGTTTGCCAAATGACGGGAAACTGTTTTTT
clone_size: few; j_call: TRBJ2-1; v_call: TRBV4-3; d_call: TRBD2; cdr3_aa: CASSQGIAGGNEQFF; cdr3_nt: TGCGCCAGCAGCCAAGGAATAGCGGGAGGCAATGAGCAGTTCTTC
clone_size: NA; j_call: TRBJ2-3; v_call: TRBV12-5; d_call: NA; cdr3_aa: CASGFSSTSTDTQYF; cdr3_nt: TGTGCTAGTGGTTTCTCTAGCACTAGCACAGATACGCAGTATTTT
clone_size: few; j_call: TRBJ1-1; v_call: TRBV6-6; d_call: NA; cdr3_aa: CASSAGTLNTEAFF; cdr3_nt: TGTGCCAGCAGTGCCGGGACACTGAACACTGAAGCTTTCTTT
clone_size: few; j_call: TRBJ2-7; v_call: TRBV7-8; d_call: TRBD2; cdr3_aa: CASVGGSYEQYF; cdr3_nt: TGTGCCAGCGTCGGGGGGAGCTACGAGCAGTACTTC
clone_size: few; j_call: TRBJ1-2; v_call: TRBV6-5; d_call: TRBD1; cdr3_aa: CASSPDRVMGYTF; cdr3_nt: TGTGCCAGCAGTCCCGACAGGGTTATGGGCTACACCTTC
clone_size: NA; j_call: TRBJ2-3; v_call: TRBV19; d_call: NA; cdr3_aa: CASSMQGTDTQYF; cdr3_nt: TGTGCCAGTAGTATGCAGGGAACAGATACGCAGTATTTT
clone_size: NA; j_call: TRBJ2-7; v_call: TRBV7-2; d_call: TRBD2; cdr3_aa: CASRLQTSGSYEQYF; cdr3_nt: TGTGCCAGCAGGTTACAGACTAGCGGCTCCTACGAGCAGTACTTC
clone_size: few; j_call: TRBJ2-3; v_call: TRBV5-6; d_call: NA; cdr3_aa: CASSLAGVTQYF; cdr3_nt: TGTGCCAGCAGCTTGGCCGGTGTTACGCAGTATTTT
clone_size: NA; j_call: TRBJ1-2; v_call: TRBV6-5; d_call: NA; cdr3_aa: CASSPYTEGYGYTF; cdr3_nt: TGTGCCAGCAGTCCTTACACAGAGGGCTATGGCTACACCTTC
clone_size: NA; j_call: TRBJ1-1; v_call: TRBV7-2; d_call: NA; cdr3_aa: CASSFSRAGALGEAFF; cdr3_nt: TGTGCCAGCAGCTTCAGCCGGGCGGGAGCGCTTGGGGAAGCTTTCTTT
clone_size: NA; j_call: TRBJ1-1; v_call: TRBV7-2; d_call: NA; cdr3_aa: CASSLAPGQANTEAFF; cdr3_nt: TGTGCCAGCAGCTTAGCACCAGGGCAGGCGAACACTGAAGCTTTCTTT
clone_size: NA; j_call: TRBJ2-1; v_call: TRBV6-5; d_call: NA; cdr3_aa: CASSPTWADEQFF; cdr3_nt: TGTGCCAGCAGTCCCACTTGGGCCGATGAGCAGTTCTTC
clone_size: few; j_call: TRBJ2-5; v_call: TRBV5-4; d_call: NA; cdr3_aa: CASSSPRTEETQYF; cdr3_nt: TGTGCCAGCAGCTCCCCCCGGACAGAAGAGACCCAGTACTTC
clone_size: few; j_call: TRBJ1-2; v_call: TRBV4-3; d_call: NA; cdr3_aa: CASSLREGDGYTF; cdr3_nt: TGCGCCAGCAGCCTCAGGGAAGGGGATGGCTACACCTTC
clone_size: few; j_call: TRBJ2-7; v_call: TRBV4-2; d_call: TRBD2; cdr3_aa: CASTPGGLAGNAYEQYF; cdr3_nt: TGTGCCAGCACACCGGGCGGACTAGCGGGAAATGCCTACGAGCAGTACTTC
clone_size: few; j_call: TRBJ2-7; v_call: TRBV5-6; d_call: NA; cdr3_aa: CASSLQGGYEQYF; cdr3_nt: TGTGCCAGCAGCTTGCAGGGGGGCTACGAGCAGTACTTC
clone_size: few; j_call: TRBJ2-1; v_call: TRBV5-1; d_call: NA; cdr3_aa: CASSLEGGVAYNEQFF; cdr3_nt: TGCGCCAGCAGCTTGGAAGGCGGGGTCGCGTACAATGAGCAGTTCTTC
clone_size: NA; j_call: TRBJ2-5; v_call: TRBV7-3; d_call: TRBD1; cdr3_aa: CASSFFLDRAQETQYF; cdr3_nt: TGTGCCAGCAGCTTTTTCTTGGACAGGGCTCAAGAGACCCAGTACTTC
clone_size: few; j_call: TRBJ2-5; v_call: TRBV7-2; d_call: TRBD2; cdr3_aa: CASKVLAGGRETQYF; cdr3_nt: TGTGCCAGCAAAGTACTAGCGGGAGGGCGGGAGACCCAGTACTTC
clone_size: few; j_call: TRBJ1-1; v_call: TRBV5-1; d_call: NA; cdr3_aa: CASSWAGDTEAFF; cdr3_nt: TGCGCCAGCAGCTGGGCGGGGGACACTGAAGCTTTCTTT
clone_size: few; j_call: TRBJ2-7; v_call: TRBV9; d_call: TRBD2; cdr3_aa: CASSPLSAGSYEQYF; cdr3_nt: TGTGCCAGCAGCCCGCTTTCAGCGGGATCGTACGAGCAGTACTTC
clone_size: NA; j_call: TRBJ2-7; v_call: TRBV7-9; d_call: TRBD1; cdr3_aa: CASSLADRASYEQYF; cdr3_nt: TGTGCCAGCAGCTTAGCAGACAGGGCCTCCTACGAGCAGTACTTC
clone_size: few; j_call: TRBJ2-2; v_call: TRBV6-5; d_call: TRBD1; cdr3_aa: CASSSSDRGRTGELFF; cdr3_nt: TGTGCCAGCAGTTCCTCGGACAGGGGGCGCACCGGGGAGCTGTTTTTT
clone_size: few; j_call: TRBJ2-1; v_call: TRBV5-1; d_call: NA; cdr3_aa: CASSLARSAQPREQFF; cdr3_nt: TGCGCCAGCAGCTTGGCGAGGTCGGCACAACCCCGCGAGCAGTTCTTC
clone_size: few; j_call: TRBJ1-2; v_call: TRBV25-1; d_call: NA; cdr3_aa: CASSPSQGGGYTF; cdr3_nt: TGTGCCAGCAGTCCTAGCCAAGGTGGTGGCTACACCTTC
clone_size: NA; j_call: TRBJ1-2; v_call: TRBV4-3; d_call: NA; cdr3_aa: CASSPPTQGTGRIYGYTF; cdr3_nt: TGCGCCAGCAGTCCACCTACTCAGGGCACCGGGAGGATTTATGGCTACACCTTC
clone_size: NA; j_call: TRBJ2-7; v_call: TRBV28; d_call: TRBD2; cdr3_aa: CASSSTSGYEQYF; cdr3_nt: TGTGCCAGCAGTTCGACTAGCGGCTACGAGCAGTACTTC
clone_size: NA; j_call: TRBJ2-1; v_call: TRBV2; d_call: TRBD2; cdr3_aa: CASSSTGTSGGKEQFF; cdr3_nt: TGTGCCAGCAGTTCAACCGGGACTAGCGGGGGGAAGGAGCAGTTCTTC
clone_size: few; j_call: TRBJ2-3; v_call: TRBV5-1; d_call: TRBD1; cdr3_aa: CASSFPDRSTDTQYF; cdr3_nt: TGCGCCAGCAGCTTCCCGGACAGGAGCACAGATACGCAGTATTTT